Given below is one T cell receptor (beta chain) in context. This clone came up once. The specificity of this receptor is unknown. No base qualities exist here, and no much larger clone lies one base off it. Library construction relied on the immunoSEQ multiplex PCR assay. A mixture of 60 forward primers for TCR Vbeta segments and 13 reverse primers for TCR Jbeta segments was used in the multiplex PCR. The CDR3 region of rearranged TCR beta genes was amplified from genomic DNA by a multiplex PCR assay. Amplified TCR beta libraries were sequenced as 87-base-pair reads on the Illumina HiSeq System. In the authors' own workflow: In a later analysis, roughly 80 million unique TCR beta chains were counted across the approximately 670 repertoires, and about 10 million of these chains were shared by at least two donors. Raw reads were error-corrected and collapsed into unique sequences by a nearest-neighbor algorithm in which closely related sequences were merged to remove PCR and sequencing errors. CDR3 sequences were aligned to IMGT reference sequences to assign V, D and J gene segments. For a sequence to be retained, a match of at least six nucleotides was required to both a V gene segment and a J gene segment. Rearrangements were classified as productive when the CDR3 lacked stop codons and remained in frame with V and J, and all other rearrangements were classified as non-productive. Following IMGT convention, CDR3 was defined as the stretch from the second conserved V-encoded cysteine up to the conserved J-encoded phenylalanine. In an earlier analysis of just under 600 of the donors, sequences lacking an unambiguous match to a single V gene segment were excluded. An earlier analysis of 587 of the donors classified V segments as functional when productive rearrangements were above 56.7% and as segregating when the standard deviation between donors was above 5%. A statistical classification framework was developed to diagnose cytomegalovirus status using the catalog of TCR beta chain sequences. In a later analysis, TCR nucleotide sequences were compared against IMGT/GENE-DB human TR gene sequences so that V and J genes could be assigned. A later analysis assigned CDR3 sequences and most-parsimonious VDJ recombination scenarios with the TCRdist pipeline. In a later analysis, every TCR beta chain was defined by the combination of its CDR3 amino acid sequence and its V-gene family, and reads without a unique V-gene family were dropped. To address suspected cross-contamination and a sequencing artifact, a later analysis removed 592 highly shared, low-generation-probability nucleotide sequences. In a later analysis, a clonal expansion index for each public chain was calculated from normalized within-repertoire ranks of inferred template counts. In a later analysis, generation probabilities were computed with a VDJ recombination model fitted to out-of-frame rearrangements, and the resulting probabilities were checked against IGoR. In a later analysis, TCR-TCR, TCR-HLA and TCR-CMV co-occurrence was scored with hypergeometric tests, and a repertoire-size bias correction was applied to TCR pairs. To estimate false discovery rates, a later analysis permuted the HLA or CMV assignments 20 times. In a later analysis, co-occurring TCRs were grouped with DBSCAN, and TCRdist sequence similarity was added when clustering was performed within HLA-allele-positive subsets. Repertoires with fewer than 30,000 or more than 120,000 public chains were left out of co-occurrence clustering, as were five repertoires with anomalous nucleotide sharing. TCRdb took this table from immuneACCESS and kept in-frame rearrangements with V and J called. Such tables lack part of the clones; where checked against another copy, unresolved V genes explain under half of the gap, and the rest is unexplained. V, J and clone size are taken as reported in that table, and D and trimming were inferred from the DNA itself. The sample profile shows 100,000 to 150,000 clones; roughly 75% of them were found once. The ten largest clones take up 0.95% to 1.5% of the sample.

This sample stems from a study of cytomegalovirus exposure and HLA in healthy donors (dated by TCRdb to about 2017). Study-level background: An earlier analysis of under 600 of the donors reported about 250 Gb of sequence data and 120 million or so unique TCR beta sequences from some 180 million T cells. On average, roughly 250,000 unique TCR beta nucleotide sequences were sequenced per donor among 300 to 500 genotyped donors of the cohort, with about 19% of those sequences being non-productive. The study aimed to test whether cataloging public T cell receptors could reveal signatures of past pathogen exposure. Besides the first cohort of approximately 710 subjects, a separate validation cohort made up of 95 to 150 different subjects was used. Both class I and class II loci were covered by HLA typing, at four-digit resolution. All discovery cohort repertoires had been generated on a single sequencing platform. The genetic ancestry cluster associated with self-reported Caucasian donors included 81% of the 398 genotyped donors. The number of typed donors differed by locus: about 629-640 for A, B, C, DRB1 and DQB1; approximately 520 for DQA1; about 600 for DPA1; and some 470 for DPB1. High-throughput TCR immunosequencing, statistical association of individual TCRs with disease status, and machine learning were combined to predict cytomegalovirus infection status. About 320 gigabases of sequencing data and roughly 90 million unique TCR sequences were included in an early release covering around 650 HLA-typed donors. The study used immunosequencing to profile the T cell repertoires of around 600 subjects and linked those repertoires to cytomegalovirus serostatus. Roughly five DR-DQ haplotypes were treated as single units for association and clustering because of strong linkage in the cohort. In a later analysis, previously published TCR beta repertoires from hundreds of donors were re-analyzed and high-resolution HLA genotyping was added so that TCR occurrence patterns could be studied. An earlier analysis of some 500 of the donors applied high-throughput TCR beta sequencing to assess whether each TCR beta V gene segment acted as functional or pseudogenic. In a later genetic analysis, genome-wide SNP genotypes for about three fifths of the 666 donors were used, and that subset was treated as a discovery cohort. Rather than using new phenotypic data, the later analysis identified candidate immune exposures from TCR beta sequences and from how often those sequences occurred across donors. Donor age, sex, ethnicity and CMV serostatus were compiled together with the repertoire data. Here is what the overall study found, with its caveats: In vitro tests confirmed that a few of the cytomegalovirus-associated TCR beta chains recognize cytomegalovirus antigens. The sequencing pipeline was judged likely to have produced a cluster of highly shared sequence variants as a technical artifact. About 15 rarely observed V segments, including chromosome 9 orphons, were excluded from the earlier analysis of some 590 of the donors because counts were too low. The presence/absence analyses assumed that sequencing depth was roughly uniform across donors, and that assumption may not be true. A further reported finding was that TCR beta sequences accurately predicted the HLA-A and HLA-B alleles for most subjects in the first cohort. An association between a missense DCLRE1C variant and V-gene and J-gene trimming of TCR beta chains was found in a later genetic analysis and replicated in an independent cohort. Because HLA typing was unavailable for some donors at each locus, only the typed subset was used in association tests. Some IMGT-functional V segments, including TRBV6-2 and TRBV6-3, could not be told apart with the 87-base-pair reads, so those segments were excluded. Strong co-occurrence of HLA alleles, especially DR and DQ, made assigning TCR associations to individual alleles difficult. Linkage disequilibrium might explain the correlated functional status among segregating V segments, but an unknown experimental factor could not be excluded. Several of the top co-occurrence clusters appeared to be linked to parvovirus B19, influenza, CMV and Epstein-Barr virus, according to a later analysis. The classifier was reported to diagnose cytomegalovirus status with high specificity and sensitivity in both the original cohort and the validation cohort. The study gave a list of about 160 TCR beta chains associated with cytomegalovirus. In an earlier analysis of over 550 of the donors, most TCR beta V segments were observed in productive rearrangements about 90% or about 30% of the time, broadly matching IMGT annotations. The authors suggested that the approach could potentially be generalized to other disease states and immunological phenotypes. In a later analysis, the rate of TCR association differed among HLA loci, with DRB1 alleles having the most associated TCRs and HLA-C alleles having the fewest. In a later analysis, most CMV-associated TCR beta chains were found to appear HLA-restricted, with HLA associations seemingly driven largely by CMV exposure. A later genetic analysis reported fewer N-insertions in productive TCRs among donors in an Asian-associated ancestry cluster than the approximately 670-donor mean. Compared with equally common non-associated chains, HLA-associated TCR beta chains in a later analysis were more clonally expanded and had lower generation probabilities. At a false discovery rate of 0.05, a later analysis linked some 17,000 TCR beta sequences to specific HLA alleles. Most TCR sequences were seen in very few donors, while some public TCRs were found in many individuals. This cohort had only TCR beta chains sequenced, and the lack of alpha or paired-chain data limited which features could be detected. The only immune exposure information available for the cohort was CMV serostatus.

The cohort comprised under 700 healthy bone marrow donors. At the time of sampling, every cohort member was nominally healthy, though immune exposures that went unrecorded were likely present. The donor tested CMV seronegative, placing the donor among the approximately 400 seronegative members of the cohort. A peripheral blood sample was collected from each donor, and TCR beta sequencing was performed on peripheral blood mononuclear cells. Genomic DNA was extracted from the blood cell samples with the Qiagen DNeasy Blood Extraction Kit. V loses 4 bases at its end and J loses 2 bases; junction bases beyond the gene matches: 5. The CDR3 holds 16 amino acids from the cysteine to the phenylalanine. CDR3 DNA only is kept here, 48 bases in frame from base 1. CDR1 and CDR2 are read off the germline V gene as MDHEN and SYDVKM.

The origin of this receptor is a female donor in good health and CMV-seronegative. The V and J segments used are TRBV28 and TRBJ2-1, with 10 bases in between that match TRBD2. The sequenced material came from PBMCs. The DNA sequence is TGTGCCAGCAGTTCCCATAGCGGGAGGCCCTACAATGAGCAGTTCTTC. Translation gives CASSSHSGRPYNEQFF.